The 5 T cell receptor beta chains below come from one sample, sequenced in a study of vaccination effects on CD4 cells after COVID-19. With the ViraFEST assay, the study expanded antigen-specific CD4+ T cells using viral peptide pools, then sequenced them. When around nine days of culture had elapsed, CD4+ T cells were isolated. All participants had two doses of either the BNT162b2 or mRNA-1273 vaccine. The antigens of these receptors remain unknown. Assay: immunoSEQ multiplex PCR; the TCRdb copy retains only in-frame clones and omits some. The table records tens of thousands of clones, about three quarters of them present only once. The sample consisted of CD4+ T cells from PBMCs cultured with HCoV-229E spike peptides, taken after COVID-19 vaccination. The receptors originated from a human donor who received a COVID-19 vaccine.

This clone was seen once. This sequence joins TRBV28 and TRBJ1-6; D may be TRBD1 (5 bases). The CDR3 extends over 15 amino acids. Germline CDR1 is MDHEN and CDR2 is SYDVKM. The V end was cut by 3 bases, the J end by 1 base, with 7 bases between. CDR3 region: CASSFRDSYNSPLHF. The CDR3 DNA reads TGTGCCAGCAGTTTCAGGGATTCCTATAATTCACCCCTCCACTTT.

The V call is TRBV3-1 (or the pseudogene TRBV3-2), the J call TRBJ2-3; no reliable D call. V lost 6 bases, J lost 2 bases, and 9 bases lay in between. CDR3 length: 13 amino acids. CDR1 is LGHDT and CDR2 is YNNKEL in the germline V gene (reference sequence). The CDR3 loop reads CASRSSSTDTQYF. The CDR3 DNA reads TGTGCCAGCAGGAGTAGCTCCACAGATACGCAGTATTTT.

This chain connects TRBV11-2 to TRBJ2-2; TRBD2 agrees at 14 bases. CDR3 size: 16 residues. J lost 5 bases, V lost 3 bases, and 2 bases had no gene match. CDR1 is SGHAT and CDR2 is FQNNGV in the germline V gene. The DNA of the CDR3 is TGTGCCAGCAGCTTCGGACTAGCGGGGGGTACCGGGGAGCTGTTTTTT. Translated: CASSFGLAGGTGELFF.

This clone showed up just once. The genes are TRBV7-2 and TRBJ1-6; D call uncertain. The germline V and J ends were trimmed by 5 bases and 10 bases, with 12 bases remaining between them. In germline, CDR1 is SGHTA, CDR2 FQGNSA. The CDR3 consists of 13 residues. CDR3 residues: CASSPRFVSPLHF. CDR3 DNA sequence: TGTGCCAGCAGCCCGCGTTTCGTCTCACCCCTCCACTTT.

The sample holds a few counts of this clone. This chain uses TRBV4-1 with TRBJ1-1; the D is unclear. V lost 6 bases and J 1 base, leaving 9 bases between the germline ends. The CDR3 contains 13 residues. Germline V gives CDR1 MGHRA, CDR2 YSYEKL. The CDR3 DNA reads TGCGCCAGCAGGCGGACGGAGAACACTGAAGCTTTCTTT. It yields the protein CASRRTENTEAFF.